The 20 T cell receptor beta chains reported below all come from one sample, sequenced in a study of sequential checkpoint blockade in melanoma. Sample treatment: randomized to nivolumab then ipilimumab (arm A) or the reverse (arm B). Measured with immunoSEQ multiplex PCR; TCRdb has only the in-frame clones, and not every one. The repertoire has several thousand clones, around three fifths of them found once; the top ten carry 50%. Sequences were derived from CD8+ T cells sorted from blood (inferred from file names), sampled from a patient given nivolumab and ipilimumab in sequence. The source of these receptors is a human patient with melanoma. Some clones in this sample may be carry-over from other donors' samples.

As regards this clone: A far larger clone is a single base away, which makes a read error likely. This sequence joins TRBV1 and TRBJ1-1. TRBV1 is labeled a pseudogene. The CDR3 contains 13 residues. The DNA for the CDR3 is TGCACCAGCAGCCATTCAGAGGGAACTGAAGCTTTCTTT. It is translated as CTSSHSEGTEAFF.

The chain combines TRBV30 with TRBJ1-5; D ambiguous. Germline-derived CDR1 and CDR2 are GTSNPN and SVGIG (reference sequence). This CDR3 has 12 amino acids. V lost 7 bases and J 5 bases, leaving 12 bases between the germline ends. The CDR3 DNA is TGTGCCTATGAACAGCCCTATCAGCCCCAGCATTTT. Translating gives CAYEQPYQPQHF. Based on the CDR3 plus reference TRBV30 and TRBJ1-5, the full variable domain is SQTIHQWPATLVQPVGSPLSLECTVEGTSNPNLYWYRQAAGRGLQLLFYSVGIGQISSEVPQNLSASRPQDRQFILSSKKLLLSDSGFYLCAYEQPYQPQHFGDGTRLSIL.

The chain employs TRBV7-9 and TRBJ2-7, with TRBD1 identical over 8 bases. The V gene end was trimmed by 0 bases and the J gene end by 6 bases; junction bases not matched to a gene: 10. Germline CDR1 and CDR2: SEHNR and FQNEAQ (reference sequence). CDR3 length equals 16 residues. The DNA of the CDR3 is TGTGCCAGCAGCTTAGCTAGGACAGGGATCGATGGCGAGCAGTACTTC. Amino acid sequence: CASSLARTGIDGEQYF.

This clone was seen ten or more times. V usage is TRBV19 and J usage is TRBJ1-1, with a possible D match to TRBD1 (6 bases). V was cut by 5 bases and J by 12 bases, with 16 bases left in between. Looked up from germline, CDR1 is LNHDA and CDR2 is SQIVND (reference sequence). This CDR3 comprises 12 residues. The CDR3 nucleotides are TGTGCCAGTAGTTTATCGACAGGCTCAACTTTCTTT. Translated, it gives CASSLSTGSTFF.

This clone was counted once. The junction differs from germline at one of its ends, possibly a read error. The chain combines TRBV7-7 with TRBJ2-7; TRBD1 aligns across 8 bases. This CDR3 is 13 amino acids long. Germline CDR1 is SSHAT and CDR2 is FNYEAQ (reference sequence). The CDR3 sequence: CASSQQGGYEQYF. The CDR3, as DNA: TGTGCTAGCAGCCAACAGGGGGGATACGAGCAGTACTTC.

The chain links TRBV7-2 to TRBJ2-1, with D possibly TRBD2 on 5 matching bases. The CDR3 covers 15 residues. The germline gives CDR1 SGHTA, CDR2 FQGNSA. V lost 5 bases and J lost 8, with 19 bases in between. CDR3 nucleotide sequence: TGTGCCAGCAGCCTGCGGGCGATCGGGTGGGATGAGCAGTTCTTC. As protein: CASSLRAIGWDEQFF.

This rearrangement joins TRBV10-3 to TRBJ1-2, with TRBD1 identical over 8 bases. Germline loops: CDR1 ENHRY, CDR2 SYGVKD. This CDR3 spans 15 amino acids. Trimming at V came to 2 bases and at J to 8 bases, leaving 10 bases not matched to a gene. CDR3 sequence reads: CAISEERDRRGGYTF. CDR3 DNA: TGTGCCATCAGTGAGGAACGGGACAGGAGAGGAGGCTACACCTTC.

The V and J genes are TRBV7-9 and TRBJ1-1; 10 bases agree with TRBD1. The V gene end was trimmed by 5 bases and the J gene end by 5 bases; junction bases not matched to a gene: 8. Germline V gene sequence: CDR1 SEHNR, CDR2 FQNEAQ (reference sequence). The length of the CDR3 is 15 residues. CDR3 amino acids: CASSPTDRGRTEAFF. The CDR3 DNA reads as TGTGCCAGCAGCCCTACCGACAGGGGGCGAACTGAAGCTTTCTTT.

This chain joins TRBV10-3 and TRBJ1-4; TRBD1 agrees at 7 bases. Germline loops: CDR1 ENHRY, CDR2 SYGVKD. V was pared by 3 bases and J by 4 bases, with 5 bases of the junction left unmatched. This CDR3 contains 15 residues. The CDR3 bases are TGTGCCATCAGTGACCCGGGACAGAATAATGAAAAACTGTTTTTT. Amino acids: CAISDPGQNNEKLFF.

This clone occurred once. This chain links TRBV7-8 with TRBJ1-1, with a tentative D call TRBD1 (6 bases). V shed 3 bases and J shed 0 bases, with 14 bases lying between them. Germline CDR1 and CDR2: SGHVS and FQNEAQ. This CDR3 comprises 16 residues. CDR3: CASSFSRGFLNTEAFF. DNA of the CDR3: TGTGCCAGCAGCTTCAGCAGGGGCTTCTTGAACACTGAAGCTTTCTTT.

V is TRBV7-2 and J is TRBJ2-7; weak D call: TRBD1 (6 bases). The CDR3 runs to 12 residues. Germline assignment: CDR1 SGHTA and CDR2 FQGNSA. Trimming took off 4 bases at V and 4 bases at J, with 8 bases between the two ends. The CDR3 loop reads CASSWQGYEQYF. The CDR3 region has the DNA TGTGCCAGCAGCTGGCAGGGGTACGAGCAGTACTTC. Combining the CDR3 with reference TRBV7-2 and TRBJ2-7 gives the whole variable domain GAGVSQSPSNKVTEKGKDVELRCDPISGHTALYWYRQSLGQGLEFLIYFQGNSAPDKSGLPSDRFSAERTGGSVSTLTIQRTQQEDSAVYLCASSWQGYEQYFGPGTRLTVT.

This clone was seen more than once but under ten times. The V gene is TRBV19, the J gene TRBJ2-7, with D possibly matching TRBD1 (6 bases). Germline values: CDR1 LNHDA, CDR2 SQIVND (reference sequence). The CDR3 covers 12 residues. V gave up 10 bases and J gave up 3 bases, with 13 bases separating them. CDR3 sequence (DNA): TGTGCCACCACCGACAGGCGCTACGAGCAGTACTTC. Translated: CATTDRRYEQYF.

V and J are TRBV4-2 and TRBJ2-1; 7 positions agree with TRBD2. The V gene end was trimmed by 4 bases and the J gene end by 8 bases; junction bases not matched to a gene: 11. This CDR3 contains 15 residues. Germline V gives CDR1 LGHNA, CDR2 YNFKEQ. CDR3 in DNA: TGTGCCAGCAGCCCCCTGGGACTTCGGGGGGATGAGCAGTTCTTC. Residues: CASSPLGLRGDEQFF.

DNA for the CDR3: TGTGCCAGCAGTTTGCATCGGAGGGGGGGGGCTAGCAATCAGCCCCAGCATTTT. Translating gives CASSLHRRGGASNQPQHF. This chain connects TRBV28 to TRBJ1-5; tentatively, D is TRBD1 (6 bases). Trimming left V 3 bases short and J 0 bases short, with 18 bases between. Germline CDR1 reads MDHEN; CDR2 reads SYDVKM. The CDR3 is made up of 18 amino acids.

The chain employs TRBV7-9 and TRBJ1-5; 8 bases are a match to TRBD1. Germline-derived CDR1 and CDR2 are SEHNR and FQNEAQ (reference sequence). With 2 bases clipped from V and 6 bases from J, the junction kept 3 bases outside the gene matches. The CDR3 is 14 residues long. For the CDR3, the DNA is TGTGCCAGCAGCTTACAGGGGGCAGGTCAGCCCCAGCATTTT. Translation gives CASSLQGAGQPQHF.

The rearrangement links TRBV7-8 to TRBJ2-7, with D tentatively TRBD1 (5 bases). Germline CDR1 reads SGHVS; CDR2 reads FQNEAQ. The CDR3 length is 12 residues. The ends were cut back, 1 base at V and 6 bases at J, with 7 bases in the middle. The DNA for the CDR3 is TGTGCCAGCAGCTTAGGGACACGCGAGCAGTACTTC. Its protein product is CASSLGTREQYF.

This chain links TRBV2 with TRBJ1-2; a weak D match, TRBD1 (5 bases). V lost 2 bases to trimming and J lost 0 bases, with 13 bases between them. The CDR3 consists of 16 residues. CDR1 is SNHLY and CDR2 is FYNNEI in the germline V gene. In nucleotides, the CDR3 is TGTGCCAGCAGTGAAAGGGTCGGCAGGGCTAACTATGGCTACACCTTC. Translating gives CASSERVGRANYGYTF. The full variable domain, in which reference TRBV2 and TRBJ1-2 provide the parts outside the CDR3, is EPEVTQTPSHQVTQMGQEVILRCVPISNHLYFYWYRQILGQKVEFLVSFYNNEISEKSEIFDDQFSVERPDGSNFTLKIRSTKLEDSAMYFCASSERVGRANYGYTFGSGTRLTVV.

This clone was seen a handful of times. The V gene is TRBV11-3, the J gene TRBJ1-2; D perhaps matches TRBD1 (6 bases). V dropped 1 base and J dropped 7 bases, with 13 bases sitting between them. The CDR3 has 14 residues. Germline CDR1 reads SGHNT; CDR2 reads YENEEA. The CDR3 loop is CASSLAGAGPGYTF. CDR3 in DNA: TGTGCCAGCAGCTTAGCAGGGGCCGGGCCTGGCTACACCTTC.

This clone came up a few times. The chain combines TRBV27 with TRBJ2-7; possibly TRBD2 for D (6 bases). Germline loops: CDR1 MNHEY, CDR2 SMNVEV (reference sequence). The CDR3 has 16 amino acids. Trimming took off 4 bases at V and 0 bases at J, with 16 bases between the two ends. The DNA of the CDR3 is TGTGCCAGCAGTTCGTCCTCCGGGACTCCCTCCTACGAGCAGTACTTC. Translation: CASSSSSGTPSYEQYF.

The chain combines TRBV4-1 with TRBJ1-5, with D uncertain. The germline V gene encodes CDR1 MGHRA and CDR2 YSYEKL. There are 13 residues in the CDR3. The V gene lost 4 bases and the J gene lost 3 bases, with 7 bases spanning the gap. CDR3 in amino acids: CASSLGFNQPQHF. For the CDR3, the DNA is TGCGCCAGCAGCCTCGGTTTCAATCAGCCCCAGCATTTT.